This is a list of T cell receptor beta chains from one sample in a study of blood T cell repertoires in COVID-19. Profiled with immunoSEQ multiplex PCR; TCRdb holds only in-frame clones, not every one. The table records approximately 250,000 clones, around nine tenths of them present only once. The sequenced material came from PBMCs or T cells enriched from blood (not recorded which). These receptor sequences come from a woman in her thirties or forties who had been exposed to COVID-19. Each CDR3 is given with its conserved first and last residue. Each record gives: clone size, J gene, CDR3 length, V gene, CDR3 protein. Clone size, where shown, is once, few, many, or a class for clones that have expanded.

>.|TRBJ1-4|14|TRBV13
CASSADRGVGKLFF
>.|TRBJ1-1|17|TRBV9
CASSAIPLGQQNTEAFF
>.|TRBJ2-5|15|TRBV3-1/TRBV3-2
CASSQLGRAQETQYF
>.|TRBJ1-6|11|TRBV12-3/TRBV12-4
CASSLSGPLHF
>.|TRBJ2-2|15|TRBV7-9
CASSRQGNNTGELFF
>.|TRBJ1-6|14|TRBV5-1
CASSLVSGNSPLHF
>.|TRBJ1-1|14|TRBV9
CASSVATGNTEAFF
>.|TRBJ2-7|15|TRBV5-1
CASSSDRGASYEQYF
>.|TRBJ2-7|13|TRBV7-2
CASSPWRSYEQYF
>.|TRBJ2-2|15|TRBV7-2
CASSSGQGVTGELFF
>.|TRBJ1-2|18|TRBV5-1
CASSLAGNLATGNNGYTF
>few|TRBJ2-7|11|TRBV3-1/TRBV3-2
CASSQERTEYF
>.|TRBJ1-1|14|TRBV19
CASSRLQVNTEAFF
>.|TRBJ1-2|16|TRBV6-2/TRBV6-3
CASSPNTRGAERGYTF
>.|TRBJ2-7|15|TRBV6-5
CASSYGGGRTDEQYF
>.|TRBJ1-1|11|TRBV25-1
CAIYRGTEAFF
>.|TRBJ1-1|14|TRBV9
CASTQQGGDTEAFF
>.|TRBJ2-3|15|TRBV28
CASRTLAGATDTQYF
>.|TRBJ1-4|16|TRBV4-3
CASSQDGSGGNEKLFF
>.|TRBJ1-2|14|TRBV5-1
CASSFSGGGGGYTF
>few|TRBJ1-5|15|TRBV30
CAWSVPGQLNQPQHF
>many|TRBJ1-6|15|TRBV7-9
CASSLVGTVNSPLHF
>.|TRBJ2-5|16|TRBV6-6
CASSETSGRASETQYF
>.|TRBJ2-7|14|TRBV5-4
CASSQRGFKNEQYF
>.|TRBJ1-2|14|TRBV13
CASSLQGVVYGYTF
>.|TRBJ1-2|15|TRBV6-2/TRBV6-3
CASSYSRIRGDGYTF
>.|TRBJ2-1|15|TRBV7-3
CASSLRAGGNSEQFF
>.|TRBJ1-1|12|TRBV11-2
CASSNPSAEAFF
>once|TRBJ2-7|12|TRBV6-5
CASSIKGTGGHF
>.|TRBJ1-2|12|TRBV30
CAWFQVISGYTF
>.|TRBJ2-1|13|TRBV25-1
CASSEEGANEQFF
>.|TRBJ2-1|17|TRBV9
CASSVAILAGDRNEQFF
>.|TRBJ1-3|14|TRBV7-2
CASSSEGAGNTIYF
>.|TRBJ2-1|16|TRBV29-1
CSVQGVGGSSYNEQFF
>.|TRBJ2-1|14|TRBV29-1
CSVRTGSSYNEQFF
>.|TRBJ1-5|13|TRBV19
CASSIGPGQPQHF
>.|TRBJ2-3|18|TRBV19
CASSPWLAGGPERDTQYF
>.|TRBJ2-2|15|TRBV4-1
CASSQVIGDTGELFF
>.|TRBJ1-1|15|TRBV27
CASSPTGRGGTEAFF
>.|TRBJ1-5|14|TRBV30
CAWSRTGFNQPQHF
>.|TRBJ2-5|13|TRBV28
CARRFETEETQYF
>.|TRBJ2-6|17|TRBV19
CASSPRTGGSGANVLTF
>few|TRBJ1-6|15|TRBV19
CASSPLGQGNSPLHF
>.|TRBJ1-6|20|TRBV3-1/TRBV3-2
CASSQGRLGHPNSYNSPLHF
>few|TRBJ2-1|15|TRBV30
CAWSPLARIYNEQFF
>.|TRBJ2-1|14|TRBV6-5
CASSYVGEFNEQFF
>.|TRBJ1-2|13|TRBV28
CASRGGTVYGYTF
>.|TRBJ1-1|14|TRBV5-4
CASSKEDRGAEAFF
>.|TRBJ1-5|18|TRBV6-2/TRBV6-3
CASSLGQLIRVWDQPQHF
>.|TRBJ1-4|13|TRBV28
CASRASTNEKLFF
>few|TRBJ2-1|15|TRBV7-6
CASSLETGSYNEQFF
>.|TRBJ1-5|16|TRBV28
CASSLRGFYSNQPQHF
>.|TRBJ2-5|14|TRBV7-2
CASRKTSGTETQYF
>.|TRBJ1-2|15|TRBV10-3
CAISDPGGISYGYTF
>.|TRBJ1-5|14|TRBV24-1
CATSDHQGNQPQHF
>.|TRBJ2-7|18|TRBV3-1/TRBV3-2
CASSQVYPGDTFSYEQYF
>.|TRBJ2-3|15|TRBV28
CASSRRTGGTDTQYF